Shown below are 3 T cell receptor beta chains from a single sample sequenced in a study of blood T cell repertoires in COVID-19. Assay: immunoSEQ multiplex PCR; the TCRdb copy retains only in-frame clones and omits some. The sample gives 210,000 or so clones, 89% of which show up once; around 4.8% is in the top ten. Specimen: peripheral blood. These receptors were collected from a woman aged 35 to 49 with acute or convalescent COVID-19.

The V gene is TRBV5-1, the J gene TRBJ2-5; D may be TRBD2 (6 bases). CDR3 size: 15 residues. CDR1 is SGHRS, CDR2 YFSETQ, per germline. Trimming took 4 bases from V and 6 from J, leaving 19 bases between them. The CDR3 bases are TGCGCCAGCAGCCTTCGAGGGACTCGGGGCCAGACCCAGTACTTC. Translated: CASSLRGTRGQTQYF.

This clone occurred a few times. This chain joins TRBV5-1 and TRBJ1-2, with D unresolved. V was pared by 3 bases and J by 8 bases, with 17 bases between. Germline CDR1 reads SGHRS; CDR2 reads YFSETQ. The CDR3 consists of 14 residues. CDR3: CASSSLVTERGYTF. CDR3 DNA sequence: TGCGCCAGCAGCTCCCTGGTGACCGAGAGGGGCTACACCTTC. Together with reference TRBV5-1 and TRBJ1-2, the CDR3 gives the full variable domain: KAGVTQTPRYLIKTRGQQVTLSCSPISGHRSVSWYQQTPGQGLQFLFEYFSETQRNKGNFPGRFSGRQFSNSRSEMNVSTLELGDSALYLCASSSLVTERGYTFGSGTRLTVV.

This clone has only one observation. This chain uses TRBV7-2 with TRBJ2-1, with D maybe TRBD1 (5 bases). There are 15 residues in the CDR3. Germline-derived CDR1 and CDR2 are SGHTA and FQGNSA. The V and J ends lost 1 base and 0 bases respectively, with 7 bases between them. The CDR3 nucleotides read TGTGCCAGCAGCTTAGGGGGCGGCTCCTACAATGAGCAGTTCTTC. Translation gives CASSLGGGSYNEQFF. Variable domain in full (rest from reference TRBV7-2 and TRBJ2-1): GAGVSQSPSNKVTEKGKDVELRCDPISGHTALYWYRQSLGQGLEFLIYFQGNSAPDKSGLPSDRFSAERTGGSVSTLTIQRTQQEDSAVYLCASSLGGGSYNEQFFGPGTRLTVL.